The 8 T cell receptor beta chains listed next were all sequenced from one sample in a study of beta chain features in type 1 diabetes. Study-wide points: Moderately but significantly shorter TCRB CDR3s were found in Type 1 diabetes patients in all four CD4+ subsets.

Every bit of the isolated RNA underwent reverse transcription, so sequencing read expressed TCRB transcripts. This table comes from immunoSEQ multiplex PCR, and its TCRdb copy is limited to in-frame clones, with some not included. The data show tens of thousands of clones, almost 50% seen once. These receptors lack a known antigen. The source material was central memory CD4+ T cells from blood. These receptors originate from a man aged 30 to 45 with type 1 diabetes.

This clone has only one observation. The chain is built from TRBV7-2 and TRBJ2-7; 9 bases align to TRBD2. V lost 0 bases and J lost 0; bases outside the gene matches: 0. The CDR3 is 15 amino acids. CDR1 is SGHTA, CDR2 FQGNSA, per germline. CDR3 DNA sequence: TGTGCCAGCAGCTTAGCTAGCGGGAGCTCCTACGAGCAGTACTTC. Residues: CASSLASGSSYEQYF. The full variable domain, with the rest looked up from reference TRBV7-2 and TRBJ2-7, is GAGVSQSPSNKVTEKGKDVELRCDPISGHTALYWYRQSLGQGLEFLIYFQGNSAPDKSGLPSDRFSAERTGGSVSTLTIQRTQQEDSAVYLCASSLASGSSYEQYFGPGTRLTVT.

The CDR3 DNA reads TGTGCCAGCAGCTTAGAAGGGACACGTGGCTACACCTTC. Its translation: CASSLEGTRGYTF. This chain links TRBV7-2 with TRBJ1-2; a weak D match, TRBD1 (6 bases). This CDR3 has 13 amino acids. CDR1 SGHTA and CDR2 FQGNSA come from the germline V gene. Trimming removed 1 base from V and 7 bases from J, with 10 bases in between.

With respect to this clone: Sequence at one end of the junction differs from germline and may be a read error. The chain is built from TRBV6-1 and TRBJ1-2, with D tentatively TRBD1 (5 bases). The CDR3 is 13 residues long. Germline V gene data show CDR1 as MNHNS and CDR2 as SASEGT. The CDR3, as DNA: TGTGCCAGCAGGCCCCAGATGAGACAAACAGGTTACTTC. Translation gives CASRPQMRQTGYF.

The chain combines TRBV6-1 with TRBJ1-5, with D tentatively TRBD1 (6 bases). Germline CDR1 reads MNHNS; CDR2 reads SASEGT. This CDR3 is 13 amino acids long. Trimming removed 3 bases at V and 6 bases at J, with 9 bases between. The CDR3 region is CASSDMGAQPQHF. The CDR3 DNA reads TGTGCCAGCAGTGATATGGGGGCTCAGCCCCAGCATTTT.

The rearrangement joins TRBV5-1 to TRBJ1-1; D not resolved. V lost 3 bases and J 3 bases, leaving 12 bases between the germline ends. This CDR3 has 14 amino acids. Germline V gene data show CDR1 as SGHRS and CDR2 as YFSETQ. The CDR3 protein is CASSSWEKDTEAFF. The CDR3 DNA reads TGCGCCAGCAGCTCCTGGGAGAAGGACACTGAAGCTTTCTTT.

This rearrangement joins TRBV14 to TRBJ1-2; D uncertain. Germline V gene sequence: CDR1 SGHDN, CDR2 FVKESK. The length of the CDR3 is 13 residues. Trimming took 1 base from V and 5 from J, leaving 8 bases between them. The CDR3 region is CASSQGGRYGYTF. The CDR3 nucleotides read TGTGCCAGCAGCCAAGGCGGGAGATATGGCTACACCTTC.

The gene calls are TRBV30 and TRBJ1-1, with TRBD1 as a possible D gene (6 bases). The CDR3 consists of 13 residues. Trimming cost V 1 base and J 5 bases, with 11 bases left between them. Germline values: CDR1 GTSNPN, CDR2 SVGIG (reference sequence). The CDR3 DNA is TGTGCCTGGAGTGGACAGGCTAAGACTGAAGCTTTCTTT. Translated, it gives CAWSGQAKTEAFF.

This clone has only a few counts. The chain couples TRBV11-2 to TRBJ2-3; D call uncertain. The germline CDR1 and CDR2 sequences are SGHAT and FQNNGV. V lost 2 bases to trimming and J lost 6 bases, with 9 bases between them. This CDR3 region has 13 residues. CDR3: CASSLNFGDTQYF. Written as DNA, the CDR3 is TGTGCCAGCAGCTTAAATTTCGGGGATACGCAGTATTTT.